This T cell receptor beta chain is drawn from a study of yellow fever vaccine responses in identical twins. Concerning this clonotype: The antigen remains unidentified.

TCRdb processed the RT-PCR reads anew with MiXCR; each CDR3 protein has one entry. Of some 810 distinct CDR3 sequences listed, 81% are singletons. V trimming: 0 bases; J trimming: 5 bases; junction bases outside the gene matches: 3. There are 15 residues in the CDR3. General study results and limits: On the reported evidence, twins' vaccine T cell responses seemed partly convergent and partly personalized.

The chain is built from TRBV23-1 and TRBJ1-5, with TRBD1 matching 8 bases. TRBV23-1 is placed among ORFs of uncertain function. Sequenced material: T cells from blood (PBMCs), unsorted or a sorted subset (not recorded which), taken before or after yellow fever vaccination (not recorded which). The sequence derives from a female donor who received the yellow fever vaccine. The CDR3 region has the DNA TGCGCCAGCAGTCAATCACAGGGGGTGGATCAGCCCCAGCATTTT. Amino acid sequence: CASSQSQGVDQPQHF.